A selection of T cell receptor beta chains follows, all from one sample in a study of T cells in Graves' hyperthyroidism and ophthalmopathy. In TCRdb, the multiplex PCR reads were re-called with MiXCR into one record per CDR3 protein. This sample has some 550,000 distinct CDR3 sequences; more than 20% occur once, and the top ten carry 26%. Specimen: blood. The receptor source for this set is a man aged 18 to 30 with Graves' hyperthyroidism. CDR3s include the opening cysteine and the closing phenylalanine or tryptophan. A D gene is named only where the DNA matches it firmly. Size tells how often a clone was seen (once, few, many) or the class of an expanded clone, and some rows leave it out.

CDR3aa,CDR3nt,v_gene,d_gene,abundance,j_gene
CASSERGTAYEQYF,TGTGCCAGCAGTGAACGGGGGACAGCCTACGAGCAGTACTTC,TRBV6-1,-,many,TRBJ2-7
CAWSVKGTGWPQHF,TGTGCCTGGAGTGTAAAGGGGACAGGGTGGCCCCAGCATTTT,TRBV30,TRBD1,few,TRBJ1-5
CAWMRDSRSDGYTF,TGTGCCTGGATGAGGGACAGTCGGAGTGATGGCTACACCTTC,TRBV30,TRBD1,many,TRBJ1-2
CASSLARGQGTDTQYF,TGTGCCAGCAGCTTAGCGAGGGGACAGGGTACAGATACGCAGTATTTT,TRBV11-1,TRBD1,many,TRBJ2-3
CASSLRRVQPQHF,TGTGCCAGCAGTTTAAGGAGGGTTCAGCCCCAGCATTTT,TRBV12-3/TRBV12-4,-,many,TRBJ1-5
CASSSKDRAFEQYF,TGTGCCAGCAGCTCCAAGGACCGAGCTTTTGAGCAGTACTTC,TRBV7-9,-,many,TRBJ2-7
CASRPLAGGAYEQYF,TGTGCCAGCAGACCTCTAGCGGGGGGAGCCTACGAGCAGTACTTC,TRBV6-1,TRBD2,-,TRBJ2-7
CASSSTSGGFTDTQYF,TGTGCCAGCAGCTCCACTAGCGGGGGGTTCACAGATACGCAGTATTTT,TRBV7-6,TRBD2,few,TRBJ2-3
CASSRLGLTAGELFF,TGTGCCAGCAGTCGCCTAGGACTAACGGCCGGGGAGCTGTTTTTT,TRBV6-5,-,many,TRBJ2-2
CASSRGPTYEQYF,TGTGCCAGCAGCCGGGGACCTACCTACGAGCAGTACTTC,TRBV2,-,many,TRBJ2-7
CASSESPYSNQPQHF,TGCGCCAGCAGTGAGTCTCCCTATAGCAATCAGCCCCAGCATTTT,TRBV10-2,-,many,TRBJ1-5
CSATGQSPQPQHF,TGCAGTGCTACCGGACAGAGCCCTCAGCCCCAGCATTTT,TRBV20-1,-,many,TRBJ1-5
CASSQLAGDNSPLHF,TGCGCCAGCAGCCAACTCGCTGGGGATAATTCACCCCTCCACTTT,TRBV4-1,-,once,TRBJ1-6
CASSLETGYGYTF,TGTGCCAGCAGTCTTGAAACAGGGTATGGCTACACCTTC,TRBV12-3/TRBV12-4,-,-,TRBJ1-2
CASSLSFPGVRSGNTIYF,TGTGCCAGCAGTTTATCCTTTCCCGGGGTACGCTCTGGAAACACCATATATTTT,TRBV27,-,-,TRBJ1-3
CASSESLWSLKAEAFF,TGTGCCAGCAGTGAATCCCTTTGGTCACTAAAGGCTGAAGCTTTCTTT,TRBV2,-,many,TRBJ1-1
CASSQAAGGRSYGYTF,TGTGCCAGCAGCCAAGCGGCCGGGGGCAGATCCTATGGCTACACCTTC,TRBV11-1,-,-,TRBJ1-2
CASARQGRDTEAFF,TGTGCCAGCGCAAGGCAGGGAAGGGACACTGAAGCTTTCTTT,TRBV2,-,many,TRBJ1-1
CASSLALGHLNQPQHF,TGTGCCAGCAGTTTAGCGTTGGGACACCTAAATCAGCCCCAGCATTTT,TRBV28,-,-,TRBJ1-5
CASSSGTGGFVFYEQYF,TGTGCCAGCAGTTCCGGGACAGGGGGCTTTGTTTTCTACGAGCAGTACTTC,TRBV6-5,TRBD1,few,TRBJ2-7
CASSLATSGGTKNIQYF,TGTGCCAGCAGCTTAGCCACTAGCGGGGGGACCAAAAACATTCAGTACTTC,TRBV7-8,TRBD2,few,TRBJ2-4
CASSQDNRGSYGYTF,TGTGCCAGCAGCCAAGATAATAGGGGAAGCTATGGCTACACCTTC,TRBV3-1,-,-,TRBJ1-2
CASSYSWAGEQETQYF,TGTGCCAGCAGTTACTCTTGGGCGGGGGAGCAAGAGACCCAGTACTTC,TRBV6-5,TRBD2,-,TRBJ2-5
CASSYRREGTEAFF,TGTGCCAGCAGTTACCGGCGGGAGGGGACTGAAGCTTTCTTT,TRBV6-5,-,many,TRBJ1-1
CSVVTGRRGQPQHF,TGCAGCGTTGTGACAGGGAGAAGAGGTCAGCCCCAGCATTTT,TRBV29-1,TRBD1,many,TRBJ1-5
CASRDKGNTEAFF,TGTGCCAGCAGGGATAAGGGGAACACTGAAGCTTTCTTT,TRBV14,-,many,TRBJ1-1
CAGSPGQGGNQPQHF,TGTGCCGGCAGTCCCGGACAGGGCGGCAATCAGCCCCAGCATTTT,TRBV6-1,TRBD1,many,TRBJ1-5
CASRRGKASPLHF,TGTGCCAGCAGGCGCGGCAAAGCCTCACCCCTCCACTTT,TRBV6-5,-,many,TRBJ1-6
CASSQKPGPVFYGYTF,TGTGCCAGCAGCCAAAAACCGGGACCGGTATTCTATGGCTACACCTTC,TRBV4-2,-,many,TRBJ1-2
CASSLGQGGAYEQYF,TGTGCCAGCAGCTTAGGCCAGGGGGGTGCCTACGAGCAGTACTTC,TRBV13,-,many,TRBJ2-7
CASRTGLSGELFF,TGTGCCAGCAGGACAGGGCTTTCCGGGGAGCTGTTTTTT,TRBV12-3/TRBV12-4,TRBD1,few,TRBJ2-2
CASTPRWGRGSRSNQPEHF,-,TRBV19,-,-,TRBJ1-5
CASTPGTTEAFF,TGTGCCAGCACCCCGGGGACCACTGAAGCTTTCTTT,TRBV12-3/TRBV12-4,-,many,TRBJ1-1
CASSLSRVGETQYF,TGTGCCAGCAGTTTATCTCGGGTAGGGGAGACCCAGTACTTC,TRBV12-3/TRBV12-4,-,many,TRBJ2-5
CASSEQGWSTEAFF,TGTGCCAGCAGTGAACAGGGCTGGTCCACTGAAGCTTTCTTT,TRBV11-2,-,many,TRBJ1-1
CASSRGLAGVYEQYF,TGTGCCAGCAGCAGGGGACTAGCGGGAGTCTACGAGCAGTACTTC,TRBV7-2,TRBD2,few,TRBJ2-7
CASSFDRENIQYF,TGTGCCAGCAGCTTCGACAGGGAAAACATTCAGTACTTC,TRBV27,TRBD1,once,TRBJ2-4
CASSLSRGLGTGELFF,TGTGCCAGCAGTTTATCTAGGGGGCTGGGAACCGGGGAGCTGTTTTTT,TRBV28,TRBD1,few,TRBJ2-2
CASSGSRQGKGNQPQHF,TGTGCCAGCAGTGGGAGCAGGCAGGGTAAGGGCAATCAGCCCCAGCATTTT,TRBV6-1,-,many,TRBJ1-5
CASSPDSLSNQPQHF,TGCGCCAGCAGCCCGGACAGCCTTAGCAACCAGCCCCAGCATTTT,TRBV4-1,-,-,TRBJ1-5
CASSSTLRGGEQYF,TGTGCCAGCAGCTCTACCCTGCGGGGGGGCGAGCAGTACTTC,TRBV5-6,TRBD2,many,TRBJ2-7
CASSPLPADTEAFF,TGCGCCAGCAGCCCCCTACCAGCGGACACTGAAGCTTTCTTT,TRBV5-1,-,many,TRBJ1-1